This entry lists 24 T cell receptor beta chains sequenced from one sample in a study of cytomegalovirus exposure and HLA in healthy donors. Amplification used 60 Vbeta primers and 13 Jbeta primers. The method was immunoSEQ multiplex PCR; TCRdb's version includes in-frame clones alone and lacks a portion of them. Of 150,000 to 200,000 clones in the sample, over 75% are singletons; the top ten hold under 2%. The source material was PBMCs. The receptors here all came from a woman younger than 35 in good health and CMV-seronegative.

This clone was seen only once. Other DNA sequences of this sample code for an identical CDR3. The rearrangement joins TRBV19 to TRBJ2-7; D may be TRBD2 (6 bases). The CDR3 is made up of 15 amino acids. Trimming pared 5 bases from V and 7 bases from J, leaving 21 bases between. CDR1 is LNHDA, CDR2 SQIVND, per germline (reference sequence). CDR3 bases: TGTGCCAGTAGTTTCGGGACTTGGGCACAGTATGAGCAGTACTTC. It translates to CASSFGTWAQYEQYF.

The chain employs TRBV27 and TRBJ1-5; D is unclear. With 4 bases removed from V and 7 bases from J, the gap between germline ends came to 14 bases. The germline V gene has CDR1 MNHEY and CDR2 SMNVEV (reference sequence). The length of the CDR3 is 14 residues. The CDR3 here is CASSSLGKYQPQHF. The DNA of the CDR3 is TGTGCCAGCAGTTCTCTCGGGAAATACCAGCCCCAGCATTTT.

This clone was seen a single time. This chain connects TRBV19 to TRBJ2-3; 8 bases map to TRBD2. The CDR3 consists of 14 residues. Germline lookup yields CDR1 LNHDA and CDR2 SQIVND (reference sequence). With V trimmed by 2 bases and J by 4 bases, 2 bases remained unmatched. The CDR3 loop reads CASSISGSSDTQYF. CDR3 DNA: TGTGCCAGTAGTATAAGCGGGAGCTCAGATACGCAGTATTTT.

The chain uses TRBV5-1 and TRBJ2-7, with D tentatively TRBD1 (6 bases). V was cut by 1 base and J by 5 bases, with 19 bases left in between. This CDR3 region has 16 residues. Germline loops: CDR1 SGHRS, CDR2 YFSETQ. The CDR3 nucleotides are TGCGCCAGCAGCTTGTTCACCGGGACAAGGAAAGACGAGCAGTACTTC. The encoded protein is CASSLFTGTRKDEQYF.

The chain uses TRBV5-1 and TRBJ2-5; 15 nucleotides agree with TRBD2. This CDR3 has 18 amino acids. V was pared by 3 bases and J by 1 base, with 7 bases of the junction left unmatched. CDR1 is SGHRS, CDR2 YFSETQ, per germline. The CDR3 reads CASSSPGLAGGIQETQYF. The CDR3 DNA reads TGCGCCAGCAGCTCGCCGGGACTAGCGGGAGGTATCCAAGAGACCCAGTACTTC. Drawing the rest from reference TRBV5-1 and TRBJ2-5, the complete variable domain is KAGVTQTPRYLIKTRGQQVTLSCSPISGHRSVSWYQQTPGQGLQFLFEYFSETQRNKGNFPGRFSGRQFSNSRSEMNVSTLELGDSALYLCASSSPGLAGGIQETQYFGPGTRLLVL.

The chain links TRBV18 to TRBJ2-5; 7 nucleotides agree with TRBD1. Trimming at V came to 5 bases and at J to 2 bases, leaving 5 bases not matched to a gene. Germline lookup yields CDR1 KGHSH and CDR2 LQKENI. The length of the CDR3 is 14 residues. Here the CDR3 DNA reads TGTGCCAGCTCAACCTTGGACAGGCAAGAGACCCAGTACTTC. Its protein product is CASSTLDRQETQYF.

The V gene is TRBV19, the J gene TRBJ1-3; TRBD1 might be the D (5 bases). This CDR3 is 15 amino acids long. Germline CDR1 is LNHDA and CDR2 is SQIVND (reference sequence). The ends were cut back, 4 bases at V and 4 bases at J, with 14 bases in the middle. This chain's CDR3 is CASSTGARGGNTIYF. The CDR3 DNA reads TGTGCCAGTAGTACGGGCGCTCGGGGGGGAAACACCATATATTTT.

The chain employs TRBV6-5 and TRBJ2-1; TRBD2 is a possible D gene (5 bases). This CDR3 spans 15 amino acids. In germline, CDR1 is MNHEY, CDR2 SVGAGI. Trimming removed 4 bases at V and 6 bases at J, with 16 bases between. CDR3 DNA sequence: TGTGCCAGCAGTTTGCGGGCCCCCAGGTCCAATGAGCAGTTCTTC. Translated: CASSLRAPRSNEQFF.

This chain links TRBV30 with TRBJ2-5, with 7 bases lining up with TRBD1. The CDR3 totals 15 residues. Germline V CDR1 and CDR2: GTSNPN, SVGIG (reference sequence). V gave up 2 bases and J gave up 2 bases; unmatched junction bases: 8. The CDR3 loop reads CAWSISSGQQETQYF. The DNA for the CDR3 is TGTGCCTGGAGTATATCTTCGGGACAGCAAGAGACCCAGTACTTC.

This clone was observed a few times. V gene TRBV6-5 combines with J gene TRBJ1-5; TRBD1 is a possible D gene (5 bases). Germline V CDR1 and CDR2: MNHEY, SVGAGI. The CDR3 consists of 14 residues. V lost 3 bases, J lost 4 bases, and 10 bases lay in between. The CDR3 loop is CASSYGANNQPQHF. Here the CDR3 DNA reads TGTGCCAGCAGTTATGGGGCGAATAATCAGCCCCAGCATTTT.

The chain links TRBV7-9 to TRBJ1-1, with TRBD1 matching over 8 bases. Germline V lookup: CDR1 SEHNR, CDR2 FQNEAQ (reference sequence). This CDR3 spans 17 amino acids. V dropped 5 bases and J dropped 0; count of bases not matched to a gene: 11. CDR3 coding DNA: TGTGCCAGCAGCCCTTTACCGGGACAGGTTATGAACACTGAAGCTTTCTTT. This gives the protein CASSPLPGQVMNTEAFF.

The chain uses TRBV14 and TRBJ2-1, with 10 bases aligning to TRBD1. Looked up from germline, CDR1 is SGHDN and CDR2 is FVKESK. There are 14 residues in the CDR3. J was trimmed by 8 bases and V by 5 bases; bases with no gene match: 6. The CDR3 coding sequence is TGTGCCAGCAGCAGCTGGGACAGGGGATATGAGCAGTTCTTC. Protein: CASSSWDRGYEQFF.

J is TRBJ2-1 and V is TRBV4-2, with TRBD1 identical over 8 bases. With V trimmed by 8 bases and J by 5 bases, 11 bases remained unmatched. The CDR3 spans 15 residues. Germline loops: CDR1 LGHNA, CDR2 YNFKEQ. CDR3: CASAIQGAFNNEQFF. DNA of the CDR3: TGTGCCAGCGCAATTCAGGGGGCGTTCAACAATGAGCAGTTCTTC.

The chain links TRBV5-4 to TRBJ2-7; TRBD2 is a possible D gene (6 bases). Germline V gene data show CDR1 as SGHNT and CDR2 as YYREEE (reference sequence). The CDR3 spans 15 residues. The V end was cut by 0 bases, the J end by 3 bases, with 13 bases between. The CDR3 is CASSLVGGRRYEQYF. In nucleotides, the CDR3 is TGTGCCAGCAGCTTGGTGGGGGGTCGCCGCTACGAGCAGTACTTC.

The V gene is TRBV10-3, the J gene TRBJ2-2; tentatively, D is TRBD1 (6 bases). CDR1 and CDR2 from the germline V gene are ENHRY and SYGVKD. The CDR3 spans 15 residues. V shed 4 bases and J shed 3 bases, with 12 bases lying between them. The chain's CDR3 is CAISARGIHTGELFF. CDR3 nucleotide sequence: TGTGCCATCAGTGCCAGGGGCATACACACCGGGGAGCTGTTTTTT.

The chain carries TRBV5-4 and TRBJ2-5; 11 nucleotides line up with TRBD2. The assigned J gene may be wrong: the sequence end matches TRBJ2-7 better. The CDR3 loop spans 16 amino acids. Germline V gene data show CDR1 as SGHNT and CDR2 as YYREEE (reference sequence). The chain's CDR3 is CASSTRTSGSSYEQYF. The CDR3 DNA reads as TGTGCCAGCAGCACCCGAACTAGCGGGAGTTCCTACGAGCAGTACTTC.

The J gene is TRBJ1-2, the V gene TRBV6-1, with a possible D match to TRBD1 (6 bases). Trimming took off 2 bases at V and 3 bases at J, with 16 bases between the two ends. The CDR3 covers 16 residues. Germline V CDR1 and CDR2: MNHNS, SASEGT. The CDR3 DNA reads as TGTGCCAGCAGTGAAATCGGGGGCGGGGGCGACTATGGCTACACCTTC. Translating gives CASSEIGGGGDYGYTF.

The CDR3 region has the DNA TGTGCCAGCAGCCCCCGGGCAGGGGGGAGCAATGAGCAGTTCTTC. This codes for CASSPRAGGSNEQFF. The gene calls are TRBV7-7 and TRBJ2-1; the D gene is possibly TRBD1 (7 bases). The CDR3 is 15 residues long. Germline loops: CDR1 SSHAT, CDR2 FNYEAQ (reference sequence). The V end was cut by 5 bases, the J end by 6 bases, with 17 bases between.

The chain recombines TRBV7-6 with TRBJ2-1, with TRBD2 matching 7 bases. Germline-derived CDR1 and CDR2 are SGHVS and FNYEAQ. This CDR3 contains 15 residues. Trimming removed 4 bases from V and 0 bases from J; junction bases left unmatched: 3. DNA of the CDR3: TGTGCCAGCAGCTCAGGCGGGAGCTCCTACAATGAGCAGTTCTTC. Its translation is CASSSGGSSYNEQFF.

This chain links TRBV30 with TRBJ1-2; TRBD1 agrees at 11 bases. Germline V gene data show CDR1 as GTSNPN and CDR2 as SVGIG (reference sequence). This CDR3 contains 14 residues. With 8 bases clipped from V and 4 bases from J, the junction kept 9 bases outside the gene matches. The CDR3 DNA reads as TGTGCCGTGAGGACAGGGGGCGCAACCTATGGCTACACCTTC. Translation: CAVRTGGATYGYTF.

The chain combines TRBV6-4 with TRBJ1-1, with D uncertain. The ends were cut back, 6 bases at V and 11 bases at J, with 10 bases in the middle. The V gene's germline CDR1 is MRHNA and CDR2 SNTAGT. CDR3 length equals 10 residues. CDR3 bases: TGTGCCAGCAGGACGGTCGGGGCTTTCTTT. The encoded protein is CASRTVGAFF.

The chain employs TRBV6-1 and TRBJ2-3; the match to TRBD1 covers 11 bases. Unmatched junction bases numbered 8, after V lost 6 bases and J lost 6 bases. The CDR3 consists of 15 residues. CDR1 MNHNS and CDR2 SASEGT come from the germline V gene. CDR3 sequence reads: CASRSGTGGSDTQYF. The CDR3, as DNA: TGTGCCAGCAGATCCGGGACAGGGGGTTCGGATACGCAGTATTTT.

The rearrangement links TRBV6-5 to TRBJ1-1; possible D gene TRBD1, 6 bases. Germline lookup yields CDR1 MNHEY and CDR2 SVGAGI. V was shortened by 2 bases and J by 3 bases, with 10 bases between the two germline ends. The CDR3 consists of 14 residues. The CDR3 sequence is CASSYDRRYTEAFF. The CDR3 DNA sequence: TGTGCCAGCAGTTACGACAGGCGATACACTGAAGCTTTCTTT.

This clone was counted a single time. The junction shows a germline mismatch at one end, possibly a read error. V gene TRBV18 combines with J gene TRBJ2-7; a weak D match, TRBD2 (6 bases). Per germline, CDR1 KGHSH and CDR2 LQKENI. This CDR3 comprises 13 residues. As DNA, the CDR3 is TGTGCCAGTTCACCGGGAGCCTCTACCGAGCAGTACTTC. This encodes CASSPGASTEQYF. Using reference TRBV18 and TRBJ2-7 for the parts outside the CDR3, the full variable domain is NAGVMQNPRHLVRRRGQEARLRCSPMKGHSHVYWYRQLPEEGLKFMVYLQKENIIDESGMPKERFSAEFPKEGPSILRIQQVVRGDSAAYFCASSPGASTEQYFGPGTRLTVT.